This T cell receptor beta chain was sequenced in a study of early T cells in non-severe SARS-CoV-2 infection. About the research overall: The input, bulk RNA from unsorted whole blood, was sequenced, and chains were unpaired. Study-wide results and limits: Matching with VDJdb favored anti-spike CD8 responses (missing private and CD4 specificities).

This clonotype was observed a few times. What it binds is not known. Researchers attached unique molecular identifiers to individual cDNA molecules. TCRdb processed the 5' RACE reads anew with MiXCR; each CDR3 protein has one entry. The sample contains around 70,000 distinct CDR3 sequences, roughly 10% of which appear only once. Germline V gene lookup returns CDR1 SGHNT and CDR2 YYREEE (reference sequence). CDR3 size: 15 residues. Trimming left V 1 base short and J 5 bases short, with 14 bases between. This TCR was recovered from an adult who was a healthcare worker with PCR-confirmed SARS-CoV-2 infection or an uninfected control (not recorded which). What was sequenced was whole blood. This chain links TRBV5-4 with TRBJ2-3; tentative D call: TRBD2 (6 bases). CDR3 residues: CASSLKRVGLDTQYF. CDR3 DNA sequence: TGTGCCAGCAGCTTGAAGCGGGTTGGGCTAGATACGCAGTATTTT.